This T cell receptor beta chain is from a study of blood T cell repertoires in COVID-19. Study summary: Samples of COVID-19 (acute and convalescent) were obtained from the United States, Italy and Spain. PBMCs, B-cell-depleted T cells, or T cells provided the cDNA or gDNA that made up the material.

Germline lookup yields CDR1 SGHNT and CDR2 YYREEE (reference sequence). After removal of 4 bases from V and 5 bases from J, the junction contained 7 bases not matched to a gene. This CDR3 has 16 residues. Original data processing: Amplification with reference gene primers provided the estimates of nucleated cell counts. Method: immunoSEQ multiplex PCR; TCRdb's copy keeps in-frame clones and lacks some. From that table come the V and J calls and clone size; the DNA was used to work out D and trimming. The top ten clones hold around 25% of a sample with 100,000 to 150,000 clones, roughly 80% of them seen once.

The material sequenced was peripheral blood. The V and J genes are TRBV5-4 and TRBJ2-2; 11 bases match TRBD2. This sequence originates from a human donor in a cohort sampled during active COVID-19. The CDR3 spells CASSLGLAELTGELFF. CDR3 coding DNA: TGTGCCAGCAGCCTGGGACTAGCGGAGCTAACCGGGGAGCTGTTTTTT.